The rows below give T cell receptor beta chains drawn from one sample of a study of blood T cell repertoires in COVID-19. The protocol was immunoSEQ multiplex PCR, while the TCRdb copy is restricted to in-frame clones and leaves out a portion. Found here are some 150,000 clones, roughly 88% of them singletons; the top ten hold about 8%. Sequencing was performed on peripheral blood. These receptors were collected from a woman in her sixties with COVID-19, enrolled during active disease. CDR3s include the opening cysteine and the closing phenylalanine or tryptophan. The order of the fields is V gene, D gene, clone size, J gene, CDR3 protein, CDR3 DNA. The D gene is left open where the match is weak. The size of a clone is reported for some rows only, either as once, few or many, or as a class for expanded clones.

V: TRBV6-5
D: -
size: -
J: TRBJ1-1
CDR3: CASRDQGTEAFF
DNA: TGTGCCAGCAGAGACCAGGGGACTGAAGCTTTCTTT

V: TRBV6-2/TRBV6-3
D: TRBD1
size: -
J: TRBJ1-5
CDR3: CASSYYLTGGYQPQHF
DNA: TGTGCCAGCAGTTACTACTTGACAGGGGGCTATCAGCCCCAGCATTTT

V: TRBV7-9
D: -
size: few
J: TRBJ1-6
CDR3: CASSLSVGGGNSPLHF
DNA: TGTGCCAGCAGCTTATCAGTAGGTGGCGGGAATTCACCCCTCCACTTT

V: TRBV5-1
D: TRBD2
size: -
J: TRBJ2-1
CDR3: CASSLASGRFF
DNA: TGCGCCAGCAGCTTGGCCAGCGGGAGGTTCTTC

V: TRBV3-1/TRBV3-2
D: -
size: -
J: TRBJ2-5
CDR3: CASSPGTQETQYF
DNA: TGTGCCAGCAGCCCCGGGACACAAGAGACCCAGTACTTC

V: TRBV2
D: -
size: -
J: TRBJ2-6
CDR3: CASRQGSGANVLTF
DNA: TGTGCCAGCAGACAGGGTTCGGGGGCCAACGTCCTGACTTTC

V: TRBV5-1
D: -
size: -
J: TRBJ1-1
CDR3: CASSLDGVSSNTEAFF
DNA: TGCGCCAGCAGCTTAGACGGAGTATCATCGAACACTGAAGCTTTCTTT

V: TRBV4-1
D: TRBD1
size: -
J: TRBJ1-6
CDR3: CASSQDGPRGRSPLHF
DNA: TGCGCCAGCAGCCAAGATGGACCCAGGGGGCGATCACCCCTCCACTTT

V: TRBV6-2/TRBV6-3
D: -
size: -
J: TRBJ2-5
CDR3: CASSYGRGGARRKETQYF
DNA: TGTGCCAGCAGTTACGGGAGGGGGGGGGCGCGAAGAAAAGAGACCCAGTACTTC

V: TRBV7-9
D: TRBD2
size: -
J: TRBJ2-2
CDR3: CASSLDGGAPGELFF
DNA: TGTGCCAGCAGCTTAGACGGGGGGGCCCCCGGGGAGCTGTTTTTT

V: TRBV7-9
D: TRBD2
size: -
J: TRBJ2-1
CDR3: CASSLVAGGNNEQFF
DNA: TGTGCCAGCAGCTTAGTAGCGGGGGGAAACAATGAGCAGTTCTTC

V: TRBV4-2
D: -
size: once
J: TRBJ1-1
CDR3: CASSQDRGIMNTEAFF
DNA: TGTGCCAGCAGCCAAGATCGGGGGATAATGAACACTGAAGCTTTCTTT

V: TRBV29-1
D: TRBD1
size: few
J: TRBJ1-2
CDR3: CSVTVGTGNYGYTF
DNA: TGCAGCGTCACTGTCGGGACAGGGAACTATGGCTACACCTTC

V: TRBV28
D: TRBD1
size: once
J: TRBJ2-2
CDR3: CASSLGTGANTGELFF
DNA: TGTGCCAGCAGTTTGGGTACAGGGGCGAACACCGGGGAGCTGTTTTTT

V: TRBV6-6
D: TRBD1
size: -
J: TRBJ2-2
CDR3: CASSRQGSSETGELFF
DNA: TGTGCCAGCAGTCGACAGGGTTCCTCGGAGACCGGGGAGCTGTTTTTT

V: TRBV7-9
D: TRBD1
size: few
J: TRBJ2-2
CDR3: CASSLAGQGAAGELFF
DNA: TGTGCCAGCAGCTTAGCGGGACAGGGGGCCGCCGGGGAGCTGTTTTTT

V: TRBV7-9
D: -
size: -
J: TRBJ2-7
CDR3: CASSSSGGFHEQYF
DNA: TGTGCCAGCAGCTCCAGCGGCGGGTTCCACGAGCAGTACTTC

V: TRBV2
D: -
size: -
J: TRBJ1-5
CDR3: CASSDLYSNQPQHF
DNA: TGTGCCAGCAGTGACCTCTATAGCAATCAGCCCCAGCATTTT

V: TRBV5-1
D: -
size: -
J: TRBJ1-4
CDR3: CASSLAATNEKLFF
DNA: TGCGCCAGCAGCTTGGCTGCAACTAATGAAAAACTGTTTTTT

V: TRBV9
D: TRBD1
size: -
J: TRBJ2-2
CDR3: CASSVTGQGTGELFF
DNA: TGTGCCAGCAGCGTGACGGGACAGGGGACCGGGGAGCTGTTTTTT

V: TRBV19
D: TRBD1
size: -
J: TRBJ2-5
CDR3: CASSPNRDSLTQETQYF
DNA: TGTGCCAGTAGTCCAAACCGGGACAGCCTAACCCAAGAGACCCAGTACTTC

V: TRBV5-1
D: TRBD1
size: few
J: TRBJ1-1
CDR3: CASSRTALTGVNTEAFF
DNA: TGCGCCAGCAGCCGTACCGCTCTGACAGGGGTAAACACTGAAGCTTTCTTT

V: TRBV2
D: TRBD1
size: -
J: TRBJ1-1
CDR3: CASTGTGTLEAFF
DNA: TGTGCCAGTACCGGGACAGGGACCCTTGAAGCTTTCTTT

V: TRBV19
D: -
size: -
J: TRBJ1-1
CDR3: CASSGPPTEAFF
DNA: TGTGCCAGTAGTGGGCCACCCACTGAAGCTTTCTTT

V: TRBV18
D: -
size: -
J: TRBJ2-3
CDR3: CASSPGDGADTQYF
DNA: TGTGCCAGCTCACCGGGCGACGGGGCAGATACGCAGTATTTT

V: TRBV7-9
D: TRBD1
size: -
J: TRBJ2-7
CDR3: CASSQITGVGEQYF
DNA: TGTGCCAGCAGCCAGATAACAGGGGTCGGGGAGCAGTACTTC

V: TRBV4-1
D: -
size: -
J: TRBJ2-7
CDR3: CASSQDQGGFYEQYF
DNA: TGCGCCAGCAGCCAAGACCAAGGAGGATTCTACGAGCAGTACTTC

V: TRBV18
D: TRBD1
size: -
J: TRBJ1-6
CDR3: CASSLSIDRGDNSPLHF
DNA: TGTGCCAGCTCACTAAGTATTGACAGGGGGGATAATTCACCCCTCCACTTT

V: TRBV4-1
D: -
size: -
J: TRBJ2-5
CDR3: CASSQVIGQQETQYF
DNA: TGCGCCAGCAGCCAAGTCATCGGACAGCAAGAGACCCAGTACTTC

V: TRBV7-9
D: TRBD1
size: -
J: TRBJ1-2
CDR3: CASSSRTGDGYTF
DNA: TGTGCCAGCAGCTCACGGACAGGGGATGGCTACACCTTC

V: TRBV29-1
D: -
size: few
J: TRBJ1-6
CDR3: CSGSTGEGSPLHF
DNA: TGCAGCGGATCGACAGGCGAGGGTTCACCCCTCCACTTT

V: TRBV10-3
D: TRBD2
size: -
J: TRBJ2-1
CDR3: CAISDGTSGGENYNEQFF
DNA: TGTGCCATCAGTGACGGGACTAGCGGGGGGGAAAACTACAATGAGCAGTTCTTC

V: TRBV24-1
D: TRBD1
size: -
J: TRBJ1-4
CDR3: CATSERRDRETTANEKLFF
DNA: TGTGCCACCAGTGAACGCCGGGACAGGGAAACGACGGCTAATGAAAAACTGTTTTTT

V: TRBV9
D: -
size: -
J: TRBJ2-5
CDR3: CASSVDQETQYF
DNA: TGTGCCAGCAGCGTCGACCAAGAGACCCAGTACTTC

V: TRBV30
D: -
size: -
J: TRBJ2-2
CDR3: CAWRGLLNTGELFF
DNA: TGTGCCTGGAGAGGACTGTTGAACACCGGGGAGCTGTTTTTT

V: TRBV12-3/TRBV12-4
D: -
size: -
J: TRBJ1-6
CDR3: CASSLDESSPLHF
DNA: TGTGCCAGCAGTTTAGATGAGTCTTCACCCCTCCACTTT

V: TRBV5-1
D: TRBD2
size: -
J: TRBJ2-1
CDR3: CASSSGGPNNEQFF
DNA: TGCGCCAGCTCCAGCGGGGGCCCTAACAATGAGCAGTTCTTC

V: TRBV7-9
D: -
size: -
J: TRBJ1-2
CDR3: CASRDGGGYGYTF
DNA: TGTGCCAGCAGGGACGGAGGAGGATATGGCTACACCTTC

V: TRBV7-3
D: TRBD1
size: -
J: TRBJ2-1
CDR3: CASSLSGQGPHEQFF
DNA: TGTGCCAGCAGCTTATCGGGACAGGGGCCCCATGAGCAGTTCTTC

V: TRBV6-4
D: -
size: -
J: TRBJ2-3
CDR3: CASSDRARGMFPNTQYF
DNA: TGTGCCAGCAGTGACCGGGCTAGGGGGATGTTTCCAAATACGCAGTATTTT

V: TRBV23-1
D: -
size: -
J: TRBJ1-6
CDR3: CASSQSGGDAYNSPLHF
DNA: TGCGCCAGCAGTCAATCTGGGGGGGACGCCTATAATTCACCCCTCCACTTT

V: TRBV4-1
D: TRBD2
size: -
J: TRBJ2-1
CDR3: CASSQDGGAWVNEQFF
DNA: TGCGCCAGCAGCCAAGACGGGGGGGCTTGGGTGAATGAGCAGTTCTTC

V: TRBV16
D: -
size: -
J: TRBJ2-2
CDR3: CASSQSRDLRGELFF
DNA: TGTGCCAGCAGCCAATCACGAGACCTCAGGGGGGAGCTGTTTTTT

V: TRBV20-1
D: -
size: -
J: TRBJ1-4
CDR3: CSASGNPAGESEKLFF
DNA: TGCAGTGCTAGTGGAAACCCGGCAGGGGAGAGTGAAAAACTGTTTTTT

V: TRBV7-6
D: TRBD1
size: -
J: TRBJ1-1
CDR3: CASSPDRVEAFF
DNA: TGTGCCAGCAGCCCGGACAGGGTTGAAGCTTTCTTT

V: TRBV2
D: TRBD1
size: -
J: TRBJ1-1
CDR3: CASGRQGEEAFF
DNA: TGTGCCAGCGGACGACAGGGGGAGGAAGCTTTCTTT

V: TRBV27
D: TRBD2
size: -
J: TRBJ2-6
CDR3: CASSHTSGGNSGANVLTF
DNA: TGTGCCAGCAGTCACACTAGCGGGGGGAACTCTGGGGCCAACGTCCTGACTTTC

V: TRBV6-5
D: TRBD1
size: -
J: TRBJ2-5
CDR3: CASSYSPGGNQETQYF
DNA: TGTGCCAGCAGTTACTCGCCAGGGGGAAACCAAGAGACCCAGTACTTC

V: TRBV19
D: -
size: -
J: TRBJ2-7
CDR3: CASSMRQGRNEQYF
DNA: TGTGCCAGTAGTATGCGGCAGGGTCGTAACGAGCAGTACTTC

V: TRBV5-1
D: TRBD1
size: -
J: TRBJ1-6
CDR3: CASSLGAGTANSPLHF
DNA: TGCGCCAGCAGCTTGGGGGCCGGGACAGCCAATTCACCCCTCCACTTT

V: TRBV7-2
D: -
size: -
J: TRBJ2-7
CDR3: CASSPSAYGTYEQYF
DNA: TGTGCCAGCAGCCCGAGCGCCTACGGAACCTACGAGCAGTACTTC

V: TRBV10-3
D: TRBD2
size: once
J: TRBJ2-1
CDR3: CAISEERGRHNEQFF
DNA: TGTGCCATCAGTGAGGAGCGGGGGAGACACAATGAGCAGTTCTTC

V: TRBV4-1
D: -
size: once
J: TRBJ1-5
CDR3: CASSQGGGGEVYSNQPQHF
DNA: TGCGCCAGCAGCCAAGGAGGCGGTGGGGAGGTTTATAGCAATCAGCCCCAGCATTTT

V: TRBV5-6
D: -
size: -
J: TRBJ1-2
CDR3: CASSGLTNYGYTF
DNA: TGTGCCAGCAGCGGACTTACTAACTATGGCTACACCTTC

V: TRBV4-2
D: TRBD1
size: -
J: TRBJ2-7
CDR3: CASSQGDRGGYEQYF
DNA: TGTGCCAGCAGCCAAGGGGACAGGGGCGGGTACGAGCAGTACTTC

V: TRBV27
D: -
size: few
J: TRBJ1-6
CDR3: CASSLGSSYNSPLHF
DNA: TGTGCCAGCAGTTTAGGGAGCTCCTATAATTCACCCCTCCACTTT

V: TRBV29-1
D: -
size: -
J: TRBJ2-1
CDR3: CSAEGSLVGQFF
DNA: TGCAGCGCCGAGGGCTCCTTAGTTGGGCAGTTCTTC

V: TRBV27
D: -
size: -
J: TRBJ2-2
CDR3: CASSFAGTNTGELFF
DNA: TGTGCCAGCAGTTTCGCAGGCACGAACACCGGGGAGCTGTTTTTT

V: TRBV7-9
D: -
size: few
J: TRBJ2-7
CDR3: CASSTRQSYEQYF
DNA: TGTGCCAGCAGCACCCGACAGAGCTACGAGCAGTACTTC